This is a list of T cell receptor beta chains from one sample in a study of blood T cell repertoires in COVID-19. Repertoires were generated with immunoSEQ multiplex PCR, while TCRdb's copy carries only in-frame clones and drops some. This sample has about 190,000 clones; 65% to 80% occur once, and the top ten carry 12%. Sample: peripheral blood. The source is a woman in her forties or fifties with acute or convalescent COVID-19. Both conserved end residues are part of each CDR3. The order of the fields is V gene, J gene, D gene, clone size, CDR3 length, CDR3 protein, CDR3 DNA. A D gene is named only where the DNA matches it firmly. Some rows mark clone size as missing; the rest say once, few, many or name a class of expanded clone.

>TRBV14|TRBJ1-2|-|-|15
CASSPRAGQNYGYTF
TGTGCCAGCAGCCCAAGGGCAGGGCAGAACTATGGCTACACCTTC
>TRBV6-1|TRBJ1-2|-|-|14
CASSESGDTYGYTF
TGTGCCAGCAGTGAGTCAGGGGATACCTATGGCTACACCTTC
>TRBV12-5|TRBJ2-7|-|few|16
CASGSAGVTKAYEQYF
TGTGCTAGCGGGTCCGCCGGCGTGACCAAAGCCTACGAGCAGTACTTC
>TRBV5-1|TRBJ1-2|TRBD1|-|13
CASSLQGEDGYTF
TGCGCCAGCAGCTTGCAGGGGGAAGATGGCTACACCTTC
>TRBV18|TRBJ2-7|-|-|14
CASSPPGLVYEQYF
TGTGCCAGCTCACCACCGGGTCTAGTCTACGAGCAGTACTTC
>TRBV19|TRBJ2-7|-|-|14
CASKILVTSYEQYF
TGTGCCAGTAAAATTCTAGTGACTTCCTACGAGCAGTACTTC
>TRBV30|TRBJ2-3|TRBD2|-|13
CAFGLAGADTQYF
TGTGCTTTCGGACTAGCGGGAGCAGATACGCAGTATTTT
>TRBV5-4|TRBJ1-2|TRBD1|-|14
CASTRRGGAGGYTF
TGTGCCAGCACTCGGAGAGGGGGCGCTGGGGGCTACACCTTC
>TRBV4-1|TRBJ2-1|TRBD2|-|18
CASSPGLAGGPPHNEQFF
TGCGCCAGCAGCCCGGGACTAGCGGGAGGCCCACCTCACAATGAGCAGTTCTTC
>TRBV24-1|TRBJ1-2|TRBD1|-|13
CATRGTGGGGYTF
TGTGCCACCAGGGGGACAGGGGGCGGTGGCTACACCTTC
>TRBV2|TRBJ2-2|TRBD1|-|14
CATKGQGGSGELFF
TGTGCCACCAAGGGACAGGGAGGGTCCGGGGAGCTGTTTTTT
>TRBV6-5|TRBJ2-2|-|-|15
CASPRGTRNTGELFF
TGTGCCAGCCCCCGAGGGACACGGAACACCGGGGAGCTGTTTTTT
>TRBV3-1/TRBV3-2|TRBJ2-7|TRBD2|-|17
CASSQRTSGRPSYEQYF
TGTGCCAGCAGCCAACGTACTAGCGGGAGACCCTCCTACGAGCAGTACTTC
>TRBV2|TRBJ2-1|TRBD1|few|14
CASLLTGGRRLLFF
TGTGCCAGCCTACTGACAGGGGGCCGCCGATTGTTGTTCTTC
>TRBV6-5|TRBJ1-1|-|-|10
CASLHTEAFF
TGTGCCAGCCTACACACTGAAGCTTTCTTT
>TRBV2|TRBJ2-7|-|-|15
CASSEAETRAYEQYF
TGTGCCAGCAGTGAAGCTGAGACCCGGGCCTACGAGCAGTACTTC
>TRBV18|TRBJ1-2|TRBD1|few|15
CASSAIGQGEHGYTF
TGTGCCAGCTCCGCTATTGGACAGGGGGAGCATGGCTACACCTTC
>TRBV18|TRBJ1-3|TRBD1|-|18
CASSHASGQGISGNTIYF
TGTGCCAGCTCTCACGCCTCGGGACAGGGTATCTCTGGAAACACCATATATTTT
>TRBV7-2|TRBJ1-5|TRBD1|-|12
CATSDRGQPQHF
TGTGCCACATCAGACAGGGGTCAGCCCCAGCATTTT
>TRBV30|TRBJ2-1|TRBD2|-|16
CAWSLLAGSSYNEQFF
TGTGCCTGGAGTCTCCTAGCGGGGAGCTCCTACAATGAGCAGTTCTTC
>TRBV5-5|TRBJ1-2|-|-|13
CASSSYGVRGYTF
TGTGCCAGCAGCTCGTATGGAGTTCGTGGCTACACCTTC
>TRBV28|TRBJ2-7|TRBD2|-|13
CASRTSGSHEQYF
TGTGCCAGCAGAACTAGCGGGAGCCACGAGCAGTACTTC
>TRBV5-6|TRBJ2-5|TRBD1|-|16
CASSLVRGQGQETQYF
TGTGCCAGCAGCTTGGTTAGGGGGCAGGGCCAAGAGACCCAGTACTTC
>TRBV7-2|TRBJ2-3|TRBD2|-|15
CASSERDVNLDTQYF
TGTGCCAGCAGCGAGCGGGACGTAAACCTGGATACGCAGTATTTT
>TRBV4-1|TRBJ2-7|TRBD2|few|15
CASSQDSSGTYEQYF
TGCGCCAGCAGCCAAGATTCTAGCGGAACCTACGAGCAGTACTTC
>TRBV6-5|TRBJ1-5|-|-|14
CASSRGERNQPQHF
TGTGCCAGCAGTCGGGGGGAGAGGAATCAGCCCCAGCATTTT
>TRBV27|TRBJ2-3|TRBD1|-|15
CASSLQRTGPDTQYF
TGTGCCAGCAGTCTACAACGGACAGGGCCAGATACGCAGTATTTT
>TRBV24-1|TRBJ2-7|-|few|15
CATSDFRAPIYEQYF
TGTGCCACCAGTGATTTCAGGGCGCCCATTTACGAGCAGTACTTC
>TRBV10-2|TRBJ1-6|-|-|18
CASHFGIPGNSYNSPLHF
TGCGCCAGCCACTTCGGGATCCCCGGGAACTCCTATAATTCACCCCTCCACTTT
>TRBV14|TRBJ1-4|-|-|15
CASSQDSVPNEKLFF
TGTGCCAGCAGCCAAGATTCAGTTCCTAATGAAAAACTGTTTTTT
>TRBV6-5|TRBJ2-3|TRBD1|-|14
CASSYRTGGDTQYF
TGTGCCAGCAGTTACCGGACAGGGGGGGATACGCAGTATTTT
>TRBV14|TRBJ1-4|-|-|16
CASSRPSGSTNEKLFF
TGTGCCAGCAGCCGGCCTTCGGGTTCAACTAATGAAAAACTGTTTTTT
>TRBV5-4|TRBJ1-3|TRBD1|few|17
CASSPGQGSRSGNTIYF
TGTGCCAGCAGCCCGGGACAGGGCAGCCGGTCTGGAAACACCATATATTTT
>TRBV9|TRBJ1-1|-|few|12
CASSPLGDAAFF
TGTGCCAGCAGCCCCCTAGGAGACGCAGCTTTCTTT
>TRBV3-1/TRBV3-2|TRBJ1-5|-|-|12
CASSSGGQPQHF
TGTGCCAGCAGTTCAGGAGGTCAGCCCCAGCATTTT
>TRBV7-8|TRBJ2-3|TRBD2|-|15
CASSLEVAGANTQYF
TGTGCCAGCAGCTTAGAGGTAGCGGGAGCTAATACGCAGTATTTT
>TRBV9|TRBJ1-2|-|-|15
CASSVARGADYGYTF
TGTGCCAGCAGCGTAGCTCGGGGGGCCGACTATGGCTACACCTTC
>TRBV18|TRBJ2-7|TRBD1|-|14
CASSGAGGWDEQYF
TGTGCCAGCTCGGGGGCAGGGGGCTGGGACGAGCAGTACTTC
>TRBV5-1|TRBJ2-3|-|-|14
CASSPLPGTDTQYF
TGCGCCAGCAGCCCCCTCCCGGGTACAGATACGCAGTATTTT
>TRBV2|TRBJ1-1|TRBD1|-|11
CASSVGTAAFF
TGTGCCAGCAGTGTGGGGACAGCGGCTTTCTTT
>TRBV27|TRBJ2-5|TRBD1|-|12
CASRTGDETQYF
TGTGCCAGCAGGACAGGGGATGAGACCCAGTACTTC
>TRBV19|TRBJ1-1|TRBD1|-|14
CASSWDRENTEAFF
TGTGCCAGTAGTTGGGACAGGGAGAACACTGAAGCTTTCTTT
>TRBV27|TRBJ1-1|TRBD1|-|15
CASTPGQGRGTEAFF
TGTGCCAGCACCCCGGGACAGGGGAGGGGCACTGAAGCTTTCTTT
>TRBV27|TRBJ1-4|TRBD1|-|20
CASSLRSTGTASGWDEKLFF
TGTGCCAGCAGTTTAAGGTCCACAGGGACAGCTTCTGGATGGGATGAAAAACTGTTTTTT
>TRBV28|TRBJ1-3|-|-|12
CASSLSGGPIYF
TGTGCCAGCAGCCTGAGTGGGGGCCCCATATATTTT
>TRBV7-6|TRBJ2-1|-|once|16
CASSLVGGPTNNEQFF
TGTGCCAGCAGCTTAGTGGGGGGACCGACAAACAATGAGCAGTTCTTC
>TRBV11-3|TRBJ2-2|-|-|16
CASSMRQGGDTGELFF
TGTGCCAGCAGCATGCGACAGGGAGGAGACACCGGGGAGCTGTTTTTT
>TRBV2|TRBJ2-1|TRBD2|-|14
CASRQRGGNNEQFF
TGTGCCAGCAGGCAGCGGGGGGGAAACAATGAGCAGTTCTTC
>TRBV9|TRBJ1-5|-|-|14
CASSVGGVYQPQHF
TGTGCCAGCAGCGTCGGGGGGGTTTATCAGCCCCAGCATTTT
>TRBV7-8|TRBJ2-3|TRBD2|-|16
CASSSRLAGSTDTQYF
TGTGCCAGCAGCTCCCGACTAGCGGGGAGCACAGATACGCAGTATTTT
>TRBV28|TRBJ1-1|-|few|15
CASSPQTGLNTEAFF
TGTGCCAGCAGCCCCCAAACAGGGCTGAACACTGAAGCTTTCTTT